These 25 T cell receptor beta chains were sequenced from one sample in a study of CD8+CD57+ T cells in acquired aplastic anemia. Genomic DNA, the template, was used for profiling of the TCR beta VDJ and CDR3. One entry per CDR3 protein, called by TCRdb with MiXCR from the reads. The repertoire holds approximately 200,000 distinct CDR3 sequences, with around 60% as singletons. Sequencing was carried out using sorted CD4+, CD8+, or CD8+CD57+ T cells (not recorded which) from PBMCs. The receptors shown here come from a human donor in good health.

V usage is TRBV11-1 and J usage is TRBJ2-7; D assignment may be TRBD1 or TRBD2 (5 bases each). CDR3 length: 14 residues. Trimming pared 5 bases from V and 2 bases from J, leaving 13 bases between. CDR1 is SGHAT and CDR2 is FQDESV in the germline V gene (reference sequence). The CDR3 nucleotides are TGTGCCAGCAGCCCCCGTCGGGGCGCCTACGAGCAGTACTTC. It codes for CASSPRRGAYEQYF.

This clonotype was seen just once. This chain uses TRBV10-1 with TRBJ2-7; D is perhaps TRBD1 (6 bases). This CDR3 spans 15 amino acids. Per the germline V gene, CDR1 is WNHNN and CDR2 is SYGVQD (reference sequence). V dropped 6 bases and J dropped 3 bases, with 18 bases sitting between them. CDR3 in DNA: TGCGCCAGCAGGGGAACGGCACAGGGATACTACGAGCAGTACTTC. It is translated as CASRGTAQGYYEQYF.

This clonotype was recorded at least ten times. V and J are TRBV20-1 and TRBJ2-1; a weak D match, TRBD2 (7 bases). Trimming pared 5 bases from V and 6 bases from J, leaving 20 bases between. Germline CDR1 reads DFQATT; CDR2 reads SNEGSKA (reference sequence). This CDR3 has 15 amino acids. CDR3 sequence (DNA): TGCAGTGCTCCATCGGGGGGCTGGGTCTTCAATGAGCAGTTCTTC. This codes for CSAPSGGWVFNEQFF.

The chain joins TRBV4-1 to TRBJ1-5; a possible D gene is TRBD1 (5 bases). CDR1 and CDR2 from the germline V gene are MGHRA and YSYEKL. The CDR3 extends over 14 amino acids. V lost 0 bases and J 14 bases, leaving 17 bases between the germline ends. In nucleotides, the CDR3 is TGCGCCAGCAGCCAAGAACAGGCGGGAACTTACGAGCATTTT. Protein sequence: CASSQEQAGTYEHF.

A word on this clonotype: The junction shows a germline mismatch at one end, possibly a read error. The chain uses TRBV11-2 and TRBJ2-3; possibly TRBD2 for D (6 bases). CDR1 and CDR2 from the germline V gene are SGHAT and FQNNGV. The CDR3 extends over 14 amino acids. The CDR3 spells CASSRSGISDTQCF. DNA for the CDR3: TGTGCCAGCAGTCGTAGCGGAATCTCAGATACGCAGTGTTTT.

To note about this clonotype: This may stem from a read error, because a much larger clone lies one nucleotide away. The chain links TRBV2 to TRBJ2-7; a weak D match, TRBD2 (5 bases). V was clipped by 5 bases and J by 4 bases, with 12 bases between them. The CDR3 has 13 amino acids. Germline values: CDR1 SNHLY, CDR2 FYNNEI. The DNA of the CDR3 is TGTGCCAGCAGTTTGACTAACCGGTACGAGCAGTACTTC. Amino acid sequence: CASSLTNRYEQYF.

The rearrangement joins TRBV20-1 to TRBJ2-4; D remains ambiguous. V was clipped by 2 bases and J by 0 bases, with 5 bases between them. This CDR3 region has 13 residues. Germline lookup yields CDR1 DFQATT and CDR2 SNEGSKA (reference sequence). CDR3 bases: TGCAGTGCTAGACACGAAGCCAAAAACATTCAGTACTTC. It translates to CSARHEAKNIQYF.

On this clonotype: A read error may produce the germline difference seen at one junction end. The DNA for the CDR3 is TGTGTCAGCAGCCCGGACAGGCAAGAGACCCAGTACTTC. Translating it yields CVSSPDRQETQYF. J is TRBJ2-5 and V is TRBV7-9, with TRBD1 matching over 7 bases. Germline assignment: CDR1 SEHNR and CDR2 FQNEAQ (reference sequence). The CDR3 is made up of 13 amino acids.

This clonotype appeared a single time. The chain is built from TRBV7-9 and TRBJ1-6; D not certain. The V and J ends lost 3 bases and 9 bases respectively, with 15 bases between them. The CDR3 runs to 15 residues. The germline V gene has CDR1 SEHNR and CDR2 FQNEAQ (reference sequence). The CDR3, as DNA: TGTGCCAGCAGCTTCCAGGCCCTCACTGGTTCACCCCTCCACTTT. Translating it yields CASSFQALTGSPLHF.

This clonotype is deemed medium-sized. Here the CDR3 reads CATSRVGGQGAYGANVLTF. DNA for the CDR3: TGTGCCACCAGCCGGGTCGGGGGACAGGGGGCTTATGGGGCCAACGTCCTGACTTTC. V is TRBV15 and J is TRBJ2-6; 12 bases agree with TRBD1. Trimming cost V 5 bases and J 3 bases; bases outside gene matches: 11. This CDR3 has 19 amino acids. CDR1 is LNHNV, CDR2 YYDKDF, per germline (reference sequence).

Concerning this clonotype: The CDR3 does not close with the conserved phenylalanine or tryptophan, likely indicating a read error. The limits of the CDR3 on the DNA are not certain, so only TCRdb's listed CDR3 is given. The chain employs TRBV29-1 and TRBJ2-1. Termini included, the CDR3 measures 8 amino acids. The germline CDR1 and CDR2 sequences are SQVTM and ANQGSEA. CDR3 loop: CSVHSSQP.

This clonotype was seen only a few times. V is TRBV20-1 and J is TRBJ1-2; 7 positions agree with TRBD1. In germline, CDR1 is DFQATT, CDR2 SNEGSKA (reference sequence). The CDR3 covers 14 residues. Trimming removed 1 base from V and 5 bases from J; junction bases left unmatched: 7. CDR3 DNA sequence: TGCAGTGCTAGAGGGGCAGGGGGTCGATATGGCTACACCTTC. Protein sequence: CSARGAGGRYGYTF.

For this clonotype: The junction and the germline gene differ at one end; a read error may be behind it. This sequence joins TRBV7-3 and TRBJ2-6, with D tentatively TRBD2 (6 bases). This CDR3 is built from 16 residues. Germline V gene data show CDR1 as SGHTA and CDR2 as FQGTGA. The chain's CDR3 is CASSPPGPRRGEREAF. DNA of the CDR3: TGTGCCAGCAGCCCACCGGGTCCTCGGAGGGGCGAAAGAGAAGCTTTC. Full variable domain (outside the CDR3, taken from reference TRBV7-3 and TRBJ2-6): GAGVSQTPSNKVTEKGKYVELRCDPISGHTALYWYRQSLGQGPEFLIYFQGTGAADDSGLPNDRFFAVRPEGSVSTLKIQRTERGDSAVYLCASSPPGPRRGEREAFGAGSRLTVL.

The chain is built from TRBV4-2 and TRBJ2-5, with TRBD2 matching 11 bases. With 0 bases clipped from V and 4 bases from J, the junction kept 10 bases outside the gene matches. CDR1 is LGHNA, CDR2 YNFKEQ, per germline. This CDR3 has 18 residues. The CDR3 DNA follows: TGTGCCAGCAGCCAAGAGGTTAGCGGGGGGGCACGCGGAGAGACCCAGTACTTC. Protein sequence: CASSQEVSGGARGETQYF.

This clonotype was detected once. The chain recombines TRBV7-9 with TRBJ2-3; TRBD1 matches 9 bases. This CDR3 comprises 17 residues. The germline gives CDR1 SEHNR, CDR2 FQNEAQ (reference sequence). V lost 5 bases, J lost 2 bases, and 11 bases stayed unmatched. DNA for the CDR3: TGTGCCAGCAGCACCCGTACCGGGACAGGGTTCACAGATACGCAGTATTTT. This codes for CASSTRTGTGFTDTQYF. Variable domain in full (rest from reference TRBV7-9 and TRBJ2-3): DTGVSQNPRHKITKRGQNVTFRCDPISEHNRLYWYRQTLGQGPEFLTYFQNEAQLEKSRLLSDRFSAERPKGSFSTLEIQRTEQGDSAMYLCASSTRTGTGFTDTQYFGPGTRLTVL.

This chain joins TRBV6-5 and TRBJ2-1, with 12 bases lining up with TRBD1. V lost 6 bases to trimming and J lost 10 bases; unmatched junction nucleotides: 4. Germline V CDR1 and CDR2: MNHEY, SVGAGI. This CDR3 has 13 amino acids. The CDR3 reads CASRGTGGREQFF. CDR3 DNA: TGTGCCAGCAGAGGGACAGGGGGCAGGGAGCAGTTCTTC.

This clonotype was found once. The genes are TRBV12-3 or TRBV12-4 and TRBJ2-7, with a possible D match to TRBD2 (5 bases). The CDR3 length is 13 residues. V was trimmed by 5 bases and J by 2 bases, leaving 10 bases between them. This chain's CDR3 is CASSPKLAYEQYF. The CDR3, as DNA: TGTGCCAGCAGTCCCAAACTAGCCTACGAGCAGTACTTC.

The J gene is TRBJ1-2, the V gene TRBV2; 10 bases are shared with TRBD1. Germline V lookup: CDR1 SNHLY, CDR2 FYNNEI. The V gene end was trimmed by 6 bases and the J gene end by 5 bases; junction bases not matched to a gene: 9. There are 15 residues in the CDR3. For the CDR3, the DNA is TGTGCCAGCAGCGCTCGACAGGGGGCGGGGTATGGCTACACCTTC. This translates into CASSARQGAGYGYTF.

This clonotype showed up just a few times. The J gene is TRBJ2-7, the V gene TRBV2, with TRBD1 matching over 7 bases. This CDR3 spans 14 amino acids. Germline loops: CDR1 SNHLY, CDR2 FYNNEI. V trimming: 5 bases; J trimming: 5 bases; junction bases outside the gene matches: 9. The CDR3 DNA sequence: TGTGCCAGCAGTACTCGACAGGGACCCCACGAGCAGTACTTC. This encodes CASSTRQGPHEQYF.

V is TRBV5-1 and J is TRBJ1-4; the D gene is possibly TRBD1 (6 bases). The ends were cut back, 0 bases at V and 2 bases at J, with 11 bases in the middle. Germline V gene sequence: CDR1 SGHRS, CDR2 YFSETQ. The CDR3 consists of 16 residues. The CDR3 DNA sequence: TGCGCCAGCAGCTTGGGACAGGCGTGGACTAATGAAAAACTGTTTTTT. Protein sequence: CASSLGQAWTNEKLFF. The entire variable domain, with the rest obtained from reference TRBV5-1 and TRBJ1-4, is as follows: KAGVTQTPRYLIKTRGQQVTLSCSPISGHRSVSWYQQTPGQGLQFLFEYFSETQRNKGNFPGRFSGRQFSNSRSEMNVSTLELGDSALYLCASSLGQAWTNEKLFFGSGTQLSVL.

The V gene is TRBV24-1, the J gene TRBJ1-2; D is possibly TRBD1 (6 bases). CDR1 and CDR2 from the germline V gene are KGHDR and SFDVKD. This CDR3 comprises 20 residues. The V end lost 9 bases, the J end lost 2 bases, and 33 bases lay between the germline ends. This chain's CDR3 is CATPEADRGQRKERNYGYTF. The CDR3 coding sequence is TGTGCCACCCCGGAGGCGGACAGAGGGCAAAGAAAGGAACGGAACTATGGCTACACCTTC.

This clonotype was counted at least ten times. This chain links TRBV12-3 or TRBV12-4 with TRBJ2-1; 9 bases align to TRBD2. The V segment lost 7 bases and the J segment 7 bases; nucleotides outside the gene matches: 8. The CDR3 runs to 14 residues. CDR3 in DNA: TGTGCCAGCACCTTAGCGGGAGCAAAGAATGAGCAGTTCTTC. It encodes CASTLAGAKNEQFF.

The chain is built from TRBV7-9 and TRBJ2-1; 16 bases line up with TRBD2. CDR3 length: 15 amino acids. Germline CDR1 SEHNR, CDR2 FQNEAQ (reference sequence). J lost 8 bases, V lost 5 bases, and 3 bases had no gene match. DNA of the CDR3: TGTGCCAGCAGCCAGGGACTAGCGGGGGGGGATGAGCAGTTCTTC. Translation gives CASSQGLAGGDEQFF. The variable domain in full, completed from reference TRBV7-9 and TRBJ2-1, reads DTGVSQNPRHKITKRGQNVTFRCDPISEHNRLYWYRQTLGQGPEFLTYFQNEAQLEKSRLLSDRFSAERPKGSFSTLEIQRTEQGDSAMYLCASSQGLAGGDEQFFGPGTRLTVL.

The V gene is TRBV9, the J gene TRBJ1-2; unclear D gene. This CDR3 has 17 amino acids. Trimming removed 0 bases from V and 8 bases from J, with 23 bases in between. Germline V CDR1 and CDR2: SGDLS, YYNGEE. This CDR3 is CASSVALRVDTPGGYTF. CDR3 bases: TGTGCCAGCAGCGTAGCCCTACGAGTCGACACCCCCGGCGGCTACACCTTC.

A note on this clonotype: This may be a read error, as it is one base from a much larger clone. Because it lacks the conserved phenylalanine or tryptophan at the end, this CDR3 is likely a read error. This chain uses TRBV4-1 with TRBJ1-1, with D possibly being TRBD1 (5 bases). Germline CDR1 and CDR2: MGHRA and YSYEKL. The CDR3 has 17 residues. Trimming removed 0 bases from V and 4 bases from J, with 18 bases in between. The CDR3 is CASSQEGNSWGSTEAFL. CDR3 nucleotides: TGCGCCAGCAGCCAAGAGGGTAATTCATGGGGGAGCACTGAAGCTTTCCTT.